This TCR beta chain was recovered during a study of blood T cell repertoires in COVID-19. Germline assignment: CDR1 KGHDR and CDR2 SFDVKD. The J segment lost 5 bases and the V segment lost 4 bases, leaving 7 bases of the junction unmatched. The CDR3 spans 15 residues. Membership in each cohort depended on participant-reported clinical history. Authors' processing steps: Amplifying reference gene primers gave estimates of nucleated cell counts. Generated by immunoSEQ multiplex PCR, the TCRdb table keeps only in-frame clones and is missing some. V and J calls and clone size come straight from that table; D and trimming were deduced from the DNA. The sample includes some 170,000 clones, around 84% of them seen just once.

The sequence came from a man between 50 and 59 years old who had recovered from COVID-19. The sample comprised PBMCs or T cells enriched from blood (not recorded which). The V call is TRBV24-1, the J call TRBJ1-5; 7 nucleotides align to TRBD1. For the CDR3, the DNA is TGTGCCACCAGTGACTCCGGGACAGTCGATCAGCCCCAGCATTTT. Residues: CATSDSGTVDQPQHF.